This TCR beta chain was profiled in a study of blood T cell repertoires in COVID-19. How the authors handled the data: Reference gene primer amplification gave nucleated cell count estimates. Produced via immunoSEQ multiplex PCR; TCRdb's table is partial and in-frame only. That table furnishes V, J and clone size, whereas the DNA furnished D and trimming. The sample contains some 490,000 clones, about 85% of which appear only once. The germline V and J ends were trimmed by 4 bases and 4 bases, with 9 bases remaining between them. The germline CDR1 and CDR2 sequences are LNHDA and SQIVND (reference sequence). The CDR3 extends over 13 amino acids.

The sample consisted of PBMCs or T cells enriched from blood (not recorded which). The chain employs TRBV19 and TRBJ2-3; no reliable D call. The clonotype was recovered from a woman aged 55-70 years who had recovered from COVID-19. For the CDR3, the DNA is TGTGCCAGTAGTAGGCCGGGTTCAGATACGCAGTATTTT. As protein: CASSRPGSDTQYF.